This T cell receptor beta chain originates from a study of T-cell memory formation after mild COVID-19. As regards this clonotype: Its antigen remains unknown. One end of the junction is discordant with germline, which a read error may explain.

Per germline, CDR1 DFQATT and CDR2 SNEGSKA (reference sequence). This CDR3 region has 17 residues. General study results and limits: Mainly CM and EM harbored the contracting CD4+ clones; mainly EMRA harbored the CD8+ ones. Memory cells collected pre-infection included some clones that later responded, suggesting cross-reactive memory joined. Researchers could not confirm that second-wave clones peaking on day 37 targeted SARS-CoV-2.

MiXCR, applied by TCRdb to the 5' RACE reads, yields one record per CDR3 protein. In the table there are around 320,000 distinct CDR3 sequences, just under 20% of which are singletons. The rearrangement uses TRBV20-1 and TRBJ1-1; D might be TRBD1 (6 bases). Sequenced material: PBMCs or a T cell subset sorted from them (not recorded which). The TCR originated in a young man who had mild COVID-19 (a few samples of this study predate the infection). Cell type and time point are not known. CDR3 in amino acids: CSARPIPGHPMNTEAIF. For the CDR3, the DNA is TGCAGTGCTAGGCCGATACCGGGACACCCCATGAACACTGAAGCTATCTTT.